The 30 T cell receptor beta chains reported below all come from one sample, sequenced in a study of technical replicates of blood from a handful of donors. TCRdb keeps only in-frame clones here, not all; method: immunoSEQ multiplex PCR. The sample holds roughly 79,000 clones, approximately 78% seen once. The sample was PBMCs. The source of these receptors is a human donor in good health. Some clones in this sample may be carry-over from other donors' samples.

This rearrangement joins TRBV25-1 to TRBJ1-2; D ambiguous. Germline V gives CDR1 MGHDK, CDR2 SYGVNS. The CDR3 spans 15 residues. V was cut by 4 bases and J by 0 bases, with 12 bases left in between. For the CDR3, the DNA is TGTGCCAGCAGTGGTGGGAGGCAGGCTAACTATGGCTACACCTTC. Protein sequence: CASSGGRQANYGYTF.

The gene calls are TRBV2 and TRBJ1-1, with a possible D match to TRBD1 (6 bases). Germline V gives CDR1 SNHLY, CDR2 FYNNEI. V gave up 5 bases and J gave up 7 bases, with 20 bases separating them. The CDR3 totals 15 residues. The CDR3 coding sequence is TGTGCCAGCAGTCAAACCCCAGGGGCCACGTATGAAGCTTTCTTT. Protein sequence: CASSQTPGATYEAFF. Combining the CDR3 with reference TRBV2 and TRBJ1-1 gives the whole variable domain EPEVTQTPSHQVTQMGQEVILRCVPISNHLYFYWYRQILGQKVEFLVSFYNNEISEKSEIFDDQFSVERPDGSNFTLKIRSTKLEDSAMYFCASSQTPGATYEAFFGQGTRLTVV.

This chain joins TRBV2 and TRBJ2-3; TRBD2 might be the D (7 bases). Germline V lookup: CDR1 SNHLY, CDR2 FYNNEI. The ends were cut back, 9 bases at V and 0 bases at J, with 13 bases in the middle. The CDR3 covers 14 residues. CDR3 DNA: TGTGCCAGAGGAGGGGGGGCTAGCACAGATACGCAGTATTTT. Encoded protein: CARGGGASTDTQYF.

In this sample, this clone turned up a few times. The chain carries TRBV5-6 and TRBJ2-7; D is ambiguous. The length of the CDR3 is 11 residues. The germline V gene encodes CDR1 SGHDT and CDR2 YYEEEE. V lost 1 base, J lost 6 bases, and 5 bases lay in between. CDR3 sequence: CASSLMSEQYF. In nucleotides, the CDR3 is TGTGCCAGCAGCTTGATGAGCGAGCAGTACTTC. Looking up the rest from reference TRBV5-6 and TRBJ2-7 gives the full variable domain: DAGVTQSPTHLIKTRGQQVTLRCSPKSGHDTVSWYQQALGQGPQFIFQYYEEEERQRGNFPDRFSGHQFPNYSSELNVNALLLGDSALYLCASSLMSEQYFGPGTRLTVT.

This sequence joins TRBV5-4 and TRBJ1-4; D is possibly TRBD1 (6 bases). Trimming stripped 1 base from V and 3 bases from J, with 7 bases between. Looked up from germline, CDR1 is SGHNT and CDR2 is YYREEE (reference sequence). This CDR3 contains 14 residues. The CDR3 is CASSLSGANEKLFF. Written as DNA, the CDR3 is TGTGCCAGCAGCTTGTCAGGGGCTAATGAAAAACTGTTTTTT.

V usage is TRBV5-4 and J usage is TRBJ2-5; 7 bases match TRBD2. This CDR3 region has 16 residues. V gave up 5 bases and J gave up 5 bases; unmatched junction bases: 15. Germline loops: CDR1 SGHNT, CDR2 YYREEE (reference sequence). In DNA, the CDR3 is TGTGCCAGCAGTACGCCCGGGGGAGCGGGATATGAGACCCAGTACTTC. Its protein product is CASSTPGGAGYETQYF.

This rearrangement joins TRBV4-2 to TRBJ1-1, with TRBD1 identical over 9 bases. In germline, CDR1 is LGHNA, CDR2 YNFKEQ. V lost 4 bases and J lost 11; bases outside the gene matches: 11. The CDR3 totals 14 residues. Written as DNA, the CDR3 is TGTGCCAGCAGCCCTGCGGACAGGGGAGATTTGGCTTTCTTT. It translates to CASSPADRGDLAFF.

This rearrangement joins TRBV2 to TRBJ1-1; D remains ambiguous. With 5 bases removed from V and 1 base from J, the gap between germline ends came to 8 bases. The CDR3 runs to 13 residues. The germline gives CDR1 SNHLY, CDR2 FYNNEI. CDR3 sequence (DNA): TGTGCCAGCAGTCGGGGAAAGAACACTGAAGCTTTCTTT. It yields the protein CASSRGKNTEAFF. The full variable domain, its missing parts supplied by reference TRBV2 and TRBJ1-1, is EPEVTQTPSHQVTQMGQEVILRCVPISNHLYFYWYRQILGQKVEFLVSFYNNEISEKSEIFDDQFSVERPDGSNFTLKIRSTKLEDSAMYFCASSRGKNTEAFFGQGTRLTVV.

The chain combines TRBV5-1 with TRBJ2-2, with TRBD2 matching over 7 bases. From germline, CDR1 is SGHRS and CDR2 YFSETQ. Trimming cost V 4 bases and J 6 bases; bases outside gene matches: 15. CDR3 length: 17 residues. CDR3 sequence reads: CASSQLSRTRWAGELFF. The CDR3 DNA reads TGCGCCAGCAGCCAACTATCCCGGACTAGATGGGCCGGGGAGCTGTTTTTT.

The rearrangement uses TRBV6-5 and TRBJ2-3, with 8 bases fitting TRBD2. In germline, CDR1 is MNHEY, CDR2 SVGAGI. CDR3 length: 14 residues. Losses at the gene ends were 5 bases for V and 2 bases for J; bases not matched to a gene: 3. The chain's CDR3 is CASSPLAATDTQYF. CDR3 DNA sequence: TGTGCCAGCAGTCCACTAGCGGCCACAGATACGCAGTATTTT.

The chain employs TRBV5-1 and TRBJ2-5, with 7 bases identical to TRBD2. Trimming removed 0 bases from V and 5 bases from J; junction bases left unmatched: 7. The CDR3 is made up of 15 amino acids. CDR1 and CDR2 (germline): SGHRS, YFSETQ. The DNA of the CDR3 is TGCGCCAGCAGCTTGGAGGGACTACAATTGGAGACCCAGTACTTC. It yields the protein CASSLEGLQLETQYF.

V usage is TRBV29-1 and J usage is TRBJ2-2, with 8 nucleotides matching TRBD1. Germline V gene sequence: CDR1 SQVTM, CDR2 ANQGSEA. CDR3 length: 11 residues. The CDR3 coding sequence is TGCGGACAGGGAGGAACCGGGGAGCTGTTTTTT. It encodes CGQGGTGELFF.

V usage is TRBV30 and J usage is TRBJ1-4; 8 nucleotides line up with TRBD1. With V trimmed by 1 base and J by 8 bases, 3 bases remained unmatched. This CDR3 comprises 13 residues. CDR1 is GTSNPN and CDR2 is SVGIG in the germline V gene (reference sequence). CDR3 loop: CAWSGGTGEKLFF. CDR3 in DNA: TGTGCCTGGAGTGGAGGGACAGGCGAAAAACTGTTTTTT.

V is TRBV10-3 and J is TRBJ2-5; 7 positions agree with TRBD1. V shed 6 bases and J 4 bases; nucleotides not matched to a gene: 5. The CDR3 contains 13 residues. Germline V gene data show CDR1 as ENHRY and CDR2 as SYGVKD. The CDR3 spells CAISSRQGETQYF. The CDR3, as DNA: TGTGCCATCAGCTCTAGACAGGGAGAGACCCAGTACTTC.

This clone came up once. The CDR3 bases are TGTGCCAGCAGTGAAGATAAGGACTGGAGACACGGGGAGCTGTTTTTT. Protein product: CASSEDKDWRHGELFF. The rearrangement joins TRBV2 to TRBJ2-2; D is perhaps TRBD2 (5 bases). V lost 1 base and J lost 7, with 16 bases in between. CDR1 SNHLY and CDR2 FYNNEI come from the germline V gene. The CDR3 has 16 residues.

The rearrangement links TRBV4-1 to TRBJ2-2; TRBD2 is a possible D gene (5 bases). The CDR3 is 16 residues long. Germline loops: CDR1 MGHRA, CDR2 YSYEKL. V lost 6 bases and J lost 1, with 15 bases in between. Here the CDR3 DNA reads TGCGCCAGCAGAACCCTGAGCGGCCAGAACACCGGGGAGCTGTTTTTT. Translated: CASRTLSGQNTGELFF.

The CDR3 here is CASSVGWDSNSQYF. For the CDR3, the DNA is TGTGCCAGCAGCGTAGGGTGGGACTCCAACTCCCAGTACTTC. This sequence joins TRBV9 and TRBJ2-5; TRBD2 is a possible D gene (6 bases). The CDR3 extends over 14 amino acids. Germline loops: CDR1 SGDLS, CDR2 YYNGEE. Trimming removed 0 bases at V and 9 bases at J, with 15 bases between.

This chain links TRBV5-1 with TRBJ1-1; D is possibly TRBD1 (5 bases). The CDR3 has 15 amino acids. CDR1 is SGHRS, CDR2 YFSETQ, per germline. Trimming shortened V by 2 bases and J by 1 base, and 12 bases separated the two germline ends. CDR3 region: CASSFVGQRNTEAFF. The CDR3 DNA reads TGCGCCAGCAGCTTTGTAGGACAACGGAACACTGAAGCTTTCTTT.

The J gene is TRBJ1-4, the V gene TRBV6-5; D might be TRBD1 (5 bases). Germline lookup yields CDR1 MNHEY and CDR2 SVGAGI. Trimming cost V 3 bases and J 8 bases, with 10 bases left between them. This CDR3 comprises 13 residues. CDR3 region: CASSYRQGEKLFF. In DNA, the CDR3 is TGTGCCAGCAGTTATCGGCAGGGAGAAAAACTGTTTTTT.

V gene TRBV7-8 combines with J gene TRBJ1-1; possible D gene TRBD1, 6 bases. The CDR3 spans 14 residues. The germline CDR1 and CDR2 sequences are SGHVS and FQNEAQ. Trimming cost V 5 bases and J 1 base, with 11 bases left between them. CDR3 in amino acids: CASSLGQTNTEAFF. CDR3 in DNA: TGTGCCAGCAGCCTAGGACAGACGAACACTGAAGCTTTCTTT.

This clone was detected only a few times. The genes are TRBV27 and TRBJ2-2; 14 bases line up with TRBD2. The V gene's germline CDR1 is MNHEY and CDR2 SMNVEV (reference sequence). This CDR3 contains 16 residues. Trimming cost V 4 bases and J 4 bases; bases outside gene matches: 2. CDR3 sequence: CASSSGLAGATGELFF. In DNA, the CDR3 is TGTGCCAGCAGTTCGGGACTAGCGGGAGCCACCGGGGAGCTGTTTTTT.

The chain is built from TRBV6-1 and TRBJ1-1; D unclear. Germline assignment: CDR1 MNHNS and CDR2 SASEGT. The CDR3 contains 15 residues. The V and J ends lost 3 bases and 0 bases respectively, with 11 bases between them. Written as DNA, the CDR3 is TGTGCCAGCAGTGACGAGGGAGCTATGAACACTGAAGCTTTCTTT. Its protein is CASSDEGAMNTEAFF.

The gene calls are TRBV9 and TRBJ1-2; 10 bases are a match to TRBD1. This CDR3 has 15 amino acids. Germline V gene lookup returns CDR1 SGDLS and CDR2 YYNGEE. The ends lost 4 bases at V and 1 base at J; junction bases unmatched: 4. This CDR3 is CASSTRTGGNYGYTF. CDR3 DNA sequence: TGTGCCAGCAGCACCCGGACAGGGGGTAACTATGGCTACACCTTC.

Only a few counts were recorded for this clone. This sequence joins TRBV6-5 and TRBJ1-6, with TRBD1 matching over 7 bases. Germline V gives CDR1 MNHEY, CDR2 SVGAGI. The CDR3 spans 13 residues. Trimming took 8 bases from V and 7 from J; bases not matched to a gene: 5. CDR3 sequence reads: CASRDSMNSPLHF. The CDR3 nucleotides read TGTGCCAGCCGGGACAGTATGAATTCACCCCTCCACTTT.

V is TRBV19 and J is TRBJ1-4; 12 bases map to TRBD1. Germline V lookup: CDR1 LNHDA, CDR2 SQIVND (reference sequence). This CDR3 region has 16 residues. The V and J ends lost 5 bases and 7 bases, in that order; junction bases with no gene match: 8. DNA of the CDR3: TGTGCCAGTAGTCCGGGACAGGGGGCCTTTGGTGAAAAACTGTTTTTT. Translation: CASSPGQGAFGEKLFF.

The rearrangement joins TRBV29-1 to TRBJ2-3, with TRBD1 as a possible D gene (6 bases). Germline-derived CDR1 and CDR2 are SQVTM and ANQGSEA. The CDR3 is made up of 13 amino acids. Trimming removed 5 bases at V and 1 base at J, with 10 bases between. The CDR3 DNA is TGCAGCGTTCAACAGGGCGGCACAGATACGCAGTATTTT. Its translation is CSVQQGGTDTQYF.

This sequence joins TRBV7-2 and TRBJ1-1; D call uncertain. Between the trimmed V and J ends, which lost 2 bases and 0 bases, there was a span of 10 bases. The CDR3 consists of 15 residues. Germline-derived CDR1 and CDR2 are SGHTA and FQGNSA. The CDR3 region is CASSLSVGMNTEAFF. The CDR3 DNA follows: TGTGCCAGCAGCTTAAGCGTCGGTATGAACACTGAAGCTTTCTTT. Variable domain in full (rest from reference TRBV7-2 and TRBJ1-1): GAGVSQSPSNKVTEKGKDVELRCDPISGHTALYWYRQSLGQGLEFLIYFQGNSAPDKSGLPSDRFSAERTGGSVSTLTIQRTQQEDSAVYLCASSLSVGMNTEAFFGQGTRLTVV.

The gene calls are TRBV5-1 and TRBJ2-3, with TRBD2 matching 8 bases. The V gene end was trimmed by 0 bases and the J gene end by 7 bases; junction bases not matched to a gene: 10. The CDR3 runs 16 residues. Germline V lookup: CDR1 SGHRS, CDR2 YFSETQ. CDR3 sequence (DNA): TGCGCCAGCAGCTTGGCGGGCAGCGGGGGAGAATATACGCAGTATTTT. It encodes CASSLAGSGGEYTQYF. Full variable domain (rest looked up from reference TRBV5-1 and TRBJ2-3): KAGVTQTPRYLIKTRGQQVTLSCSPISGHRSVSWYQQTPGQGLQFLFEYFSETQRNKGNFPGRFSGRQFSNSRSEMNVSTLELGDSALYLCASSLAGSGGEYTQYFGPGTRLTVL.

This clone was counted once. The chain joins TRBV5-1 to TRBJ2-1; weak D call: TRBD2 (5 bases). Trimming took off 1 base at V and 3 bases at J, with 11 bases between the two ends. Germline CDR1 and CDR2: SGHRS and YFSETQ. This CDR3 is 15 amino acids long. The CDR3 here is CASSLQLDYYNEQFF. CDR3 sequence (DNA): TGCGCCAGCAGCTTGCAACTAGACTACTACAATGAGCAGTTCTTC.

The J gene is TRBJ2-1, the V gene TRBV29-1, with unresolved D. Germline V gene sequence: CDR1 SQVTM, CDR2 ANQGSEA. The length of the CDR3 is 12 residues. V gave up 0 bases and J gave up 7 bases, with 7 bases separating them. DNA of the CDR3: TGCAGCGTTGAAGAGCTCGAGAATGAGCAGTTCTTC. Translating it yields CSVEELENEQFF.